Below, 24 T cell receptor beta chains from the same sample are listed, as sequenced in a study of OX40 agonist ivuxolimab in advanced cancers. Clones were sequenced by immunoSEQ multiplex PCR, and TCRdb holds only the in-frame ones, with some missing. The sample has tens of thousands of clones; about 88% are singletons. The source material was CD4+ or CD8+ T cells sorted from blood, sampled in a trial of the OX40 agonist ivuxolimab. The receptors were gathered from an adult with an advanced solid tumor such as melanoma, head and neck, liver or kidney cancer.

DNA of the CDR3: TGTGCCAGCAGCCGCGCGTTAGGAAACACCATATATTTT. Translated, it gives CASSRALGNTIYF. The chain employs TRBV11-2 and TRBJ1-3, with D hard to call. CDR3 length: 13 amino acids. The V gene's germline CDR1 is SGHAT and CDR2 FQNNGV. V shed 5 bases and J shed 4 bases, with 9 bases lying between them.

This clone was seen a few times. The chain links TRBV15 to TRBJ2-5; no firm D call. Germline loops: CDR1 LNHNV, CDR2 YYDKDF (reference sequence). There are 14 residues in the CDR3. V was clipped by 2 bases and J by 2 bases, with 9 bases between them. As DNA, the CDR3 is TGTGCCACCAGCAGACAAAACCAGCAAGAGACCCAGTACTTC. It specifies CATSRQNQQETQYF.

The chain has TRBV20-1 and TRBJ1-2; tentatively, D is TRBD1 (5 bases). V was pared by 7 bases and J by 8 bases, with 14 bases between. Germline CDR1 and CDR2: DFQATT and SNEGSKA (reference sequence). There are 11 residues in the CDR3. The CDR3 protein is CSGSTVRGYTF. CDR3 nucleotide sequence: TGCAGTGGTTCGACAGTACGCGGCTACACCTTC.

The V gene is TRBV5-1, the J gene TRBJ1-5; no reliable D call. Germline V gene lookup returns CDR1 SGHRS and CDR2 YFSETQ. The CDR3 has 13 amino acids. V lost 0 bases and J lost 3, with 4 bases in between. The CDR3 sequence is CASSLGLNQPQHF. As DNA, the CDR3 is TGCGCCAGCAGCTTGGGACTCAATCAGCCCCAGCATTTT.

The chain is built from TRBV30 and TRBJ2-5; 11 bases fit TRBD2. The trim removed 3 bases at V and 2 bases at J, leaving 5 bases unmatched. This CDR3 is built from 15 residues. Germline assignment: CDR1 GTSNPN and CDR2 SVGIG (reference sequence). The CDR3 loop is CAWSARLAGQETQYF. The DNA for the CDR3 is TGTGCCTGGAGCGCCAGACTAGCGGGGCAAGAGACCCAGTACTTC.

This clone was seen a few times. The CDR3 DNA sequence: TGTGCCAGCAGTTCTCGGCAGACACTAGAGACCCAGTACTTC. Its translation is CASSSRQTLETQYF. The chain couples TRBV28 to TRBJ2-5; D unclear. Trimming cost V 4 bases and J 4 bases, with 13 bases left between them. CDR3 size: 14 residues. Germline V gene sequence: CDR1 MDHEN, CDR2 SYDVKM. The full variable domain, rest sourced from reference TRBV28 and TRBJ2-5, is DVKVTQSSRYLVKRTGEKVFLECVQDMDHENMFWYRQDPGLGLRLIYFSYDVKMKEKGDIPEGYSVSREKKERFSLILESASTNQTSMYLCASSSRQTLETQYFGPGTRLLVL.

The chain uses TRBV9 and TRBJ1-2, with D possibly TRBD1 on 6 matching bases. V gave up 4 bases and J gave up 2 bases, with 12 bases separating them. The CDR3 has 14 residues. Looked up from germline, CDR1 is SGDLS and CDR2 is YYNGEE. The CDR3 coding sequence is TGTGCCAGCAGCCCAAATACAGGGAACTATGGCTACACCTTC. It translates to CASSPNTGNYGYTF.

This chain connects TRBV5-6 to TRBJ2-1, with 7 bases identical to TRBD2. J gave up 7 bases and V 4 bases, and 11 bases lay outside the gene matches. This CDR3 contains 15 residues. CDR1 is SGHDT and CDR2 is YYEEEE in the germline V gene. The CDR3 nucleotides are TGTGCCAGCAGCCCCGGACTAGTTGGCGGAAATGAGCAGTTCTTC. Residues: CASSPGLVGGNEQFF.

The sample holds one count of this clone. This chain uses TRBV19 with TRBJ1-6, with TRBD1 matching 7 bases. Germline loops: CDR1 LNHDA, CDR2 SQIVND (reference sequence). J lost 7 bases, V lost 4 bases, and 4 bases had no gene match. The CDR3 length is 14 residues. In DNA form, the CDR3 reads TGTGCCAGTAGTAACCGGGACAGCAATTCACCCCTCCACTTT. It codes for CASSNRDSNSPLHF.

The chain couples TRBV2 to TRBJ2-2, with 10 bases fitting TRBD2. The CDR3 runs 15 residues. V was clipped by 7 bases and J by 9 bases; unmatched bases: 11. Germline V gene data show CDR1 as SNHLY and CDR2 as FYNNEI. This chain's CDR3 is CASTEEAGGRRELFF. CDR3 DNA sequence: TGTGCCAGCACGGAGGAAGCGGGGGGGCGGAGGGAGCTGTTTTTT.

This chain joins TRBV2 and TRBJ1-2; D gene unclear. Germline CDR1 SNHLY, CDR2 FYNNEI. With 4 bases removed from V and 1 base from J, the gap between germline ends came to 4 bases. The CDR3 contains 12 residues. The CDR3 region has the DNA TGTGCCAGCAGTGGAGATAACTATGGCTACACCTTC. Translating it yields CASSGDNYGYTF.

The chain links TRBV6-1 to TRBJ2-3; tentative D call: TRBD1 (6 bases). Trimming took off 9 bases at V and 5 bases at J, with 15 bases between the two ends. Looked up from germline, CDR1 is MNHNS and CDR2 is SASEGT. The CDR3 has 13 amino acids. CDR3 DNA sequence: TGTGCCAGTGGGGACACCCCAAAAGATACGCAGTATTTT. Translating gives CASGDTPKDTQYF.

The chain is built from TRBV7-9 and TRBJ2-4; TRBD1 matches 7 bases. Germline values: CDR1 SEHNR, CDR2 FQNEAQ (reference sequence). The CDR3 extends over 14 amino acids. The J segment lost 5 bases and the V segment lost 3 bases, leaving 4 bases of the junction unmatched. Here the CDR3 DNA reads TGTGCCAGCAGCTTGTGGACAGGTGAAAACATTCAGTACTTC. Its protein product is CASSLWTGENIQYF. Drawing the rest from reference TRBV7-9 and TRBJ2-4, the complete variable domain is DTGVSQNPRHKITKRGQNVTFRCDPISEHNRLYWYRQTLGQGPEFLTYFQNEAQLEKSRLLSDRFSAERPKGSFSTLEIQRTEQGDSAMYLCASSLWTGENIQYFGAGTRLSVL.

The chain links TRBV27 to TRBJ2-1, with 10 bases aligning to TRBD2. Per the germline V gene, CDR1 is MNHEY and CDR2 is SMNVEV (reference sequence). There are 14 residues in the CDR3. The V and J ends lost 4 bases and 6 bases, in that order; junction bases with no gene match: 3. The CDR3 DNA reads TGTGCCAGCAGTTCGGCTAGCGGGAGCAATGAGCAGTTCTTC. Protein product: CASSSASGSNEQFF.

J is TRBJ1-4 and V is TRBV25-1, with D possibly TRBD1 on 5 matching bases. V dropped 5 bases and J dropped 8 bases, with 24 bases sitting between them. Germline CDR1 is MGHDK and CDR2 is SYGVNS. This CDR3 contains 17 residues. The CDR3 DNA reads TGTGCCAGCAGTCCGCCCCCAGGGCAGGGCACGCAAGAAAAACTGTTTTTT. Its translation: CASSPPPGQGTQEKLFF.

The genes are TRBV4-1 and TRBJ1-5, with D hard to call. CDR1 and CDR2 (germline): MGHRA, YSYEKL. This CDR3 is built from 14 residues. Trimming shortened V by 3 bases and J by 2 bases, and 8 bases separated the two germline ends. The CDR3 protein is CASSQKDGNQPQHF. CDR3 coding DNA: TGCGCCAGCAGCCAGAAGGACGGCAATCAGCCCCAGCATTTT.

V is TRBV28 and J is TRBJ2-5; 8 bases match TRBD1. The J call may not be correct, given that the DNA end is closer to TRBJ2-7. The length of the CDR3 is 14 residues. Per the germline V gene, CDR1 is MDHEN and CDR2 is SYDVKM. The DNA for the CDR3 is TGTGCCACCCGACAGGGGCTTAGCTCCTACGAGCAGTACTTC. This gives the protein CATRQGLSSYEQYF.

The V and J genes are TRBV7-3 and TRBJ1-2; a possible D gene is TRBD1 (5 bases). Germline CDR1 is SGHTA and CDR2 is FQGTGA. V lost 1 base and J 2 bases, leaving 11 bases between the germline ends. The CDR3 is 15 amino acids. The CDR3, as DNA: TGTGCCAGCAGCTTAAGTCCACGGGACAACTATGGCTACACCTTC. This sequence encodes CASSLSPRDNYGYTF.

The rearrangement joins TRBV28 to TRBJ1-2, with 9 bases lining up with TRBD1. The CDR3 length is 14 residues. CDR1 MDHEN and CDR2 SYDVKM come from the germline V gene. With 5 bases clipped from V and 8 bases from J, the junction kept 9 bases outside the gene matches. DNA of the CDR3: TGTGCCAGCAGTCCCGGGACAGGGTTTAAGGGCTACACCTTC. It translates to CASSPGTGFKGYTF.

The chain carries TRBV18 and TRBJ2-3, with D hard to call. V lost 3 bases to trimming and J lost 2 bases, with 12 bases between them. Germline V lookup: CDR1 KGHSH, CDR2 LQKENI. The CDR3 has 15 residues. In nucleotides, the CDR3 is TGTGCCAGCTCACCGTCAGCTCCCGCCACAGATACGCAGTATTTT. It yields the protein CASSPSAPATDTQYF.

CDR3 in DNA: TGTGCCAGCAGCTCGGACCTTGGGGGCAATCAGCCCCAGCATTTT. The encoded protein is CASSSDLGGNQPQHF. This rearrangement joins TRBV7-9 to TRBJ1-5; D ambiguous. Germline loops: CDR1 SEHNR, CDR2 FQNEAQ (reference sequence). The CDR3 totals 15 residues. Trimming removed 4 bases at V and 2 bases at J, with 12 bases between.

The rearrangement links TRBV7-2 to TRBJ2-7, with 7 nucleotides matching TRBD1. Germline trimming cut 2 bases from V and 0 bases from J; bases unmatched to any gene: 4. The CDR3 covers 15 residues. Germline CDR1 is SGHTA and CDR2 is FQGNSA. The CDR3 nucleotides are TGTGCCAGCAGCTTATACCCAGGGGGCTCCTACGAGCAGTACTTC. Protein sequence: CASSLYPGGSYEQYF.

This clone has a handful of counts. The V call is TRBV7-9, the J call TRBJ2-7, with 8 bases fitting TRBD1. Germline loops: CDR1 SEHNR, CDR2 FQNEAQ (reference sequence). This CDR3 spans 13 amino acids. J was trimmed by 6 bases and V by 5 bases; bases with no gene match: 6. The CDR3 DNA reads as TGTGCCAGCAGCCTAGGACAGGGAGGCGAGCAGTACTTC. It translates to CASSLGQGGEQYF.

This chain joins TRBV11-2 and TRBJ2-1; the match to TRBD2 covers 12 bases. CDR3 size: 15 residues. J gave up 7 bases and V 3 bases, and 4 bases lay outside the gene matches. Germline V gene lookup returns CDR1 SGHAT and CDR2 FQNNGV. This CDR3 is CASSLTSGGYNEQFF. The CDR3, as DNA: TGTGCCAGCAGCTTGACTAGCGGGGGTTATAATGAGCAGTTCTTC. The variable domain in full, completed from reference TRBV11-2 and TRBJ2-1, reads EAGVAQSPRYKIIEKRQSVAFWCNPISGHATLYWYQQILGQGPKLLIQFQNNGVVDDSQLPKDRFSAERLKGVDSTLKIQPAKLEDSAVYLCASSLTSGGYNEQFFGPGTRLTVL.